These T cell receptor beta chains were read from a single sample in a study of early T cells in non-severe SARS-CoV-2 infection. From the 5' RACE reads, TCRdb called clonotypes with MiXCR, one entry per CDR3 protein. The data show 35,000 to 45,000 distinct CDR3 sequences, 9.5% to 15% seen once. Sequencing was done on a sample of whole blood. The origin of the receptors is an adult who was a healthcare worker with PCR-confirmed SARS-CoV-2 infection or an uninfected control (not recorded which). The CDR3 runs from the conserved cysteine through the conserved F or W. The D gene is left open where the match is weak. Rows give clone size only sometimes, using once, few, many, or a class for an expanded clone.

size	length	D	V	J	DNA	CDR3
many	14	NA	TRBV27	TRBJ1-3	TGTGCCAGCAGTCCCACCCCCGAAAGGGACACCATATATTTT	CASSPTPERDTIYF
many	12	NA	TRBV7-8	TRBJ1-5	TGTGCCAGCAGCTACCATAATCAGCCCCAGCATTTT	CASSYHNQPQHF
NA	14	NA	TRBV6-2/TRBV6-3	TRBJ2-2	TGTGCCAGCAGTTACCCGGCTGTTAGCGGGGAGCTGTTTTTT	CASSYPAVSGELFF
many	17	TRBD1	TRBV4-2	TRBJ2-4	TGTGCCAGCAGCCAAGTAGGGGGCCGAAGAGACAAAAACATTCAGTACTTC	CASSQVGGRRDKNIQYF
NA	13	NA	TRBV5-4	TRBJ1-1	TGTGCCAGCAGCTTGGTTTTATCGGCTGAAGCTTTCTTT	CASSLVLSAEAFF
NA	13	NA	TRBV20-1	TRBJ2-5	TGCAGTGCTAGATCCGACAGGAAGGAGACCCAGTACTTC	CSARSDRKETQYF
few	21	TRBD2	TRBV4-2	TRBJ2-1	TGTGCCAGCAGCCCACTCTTTTCCGGGACTAGCGGGAGCGGGGGTAACAATGAGCAGTTCTTC	CASSPLFSGTSGSGGNNEQFF
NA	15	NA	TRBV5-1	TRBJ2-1	TGCGCCAGCAGCTTGGCTTCATCCTCCTACAATGAGCAGTTCTTC	CASSLASSSYNEQFF
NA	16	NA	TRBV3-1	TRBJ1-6	TGTGCCAGCAGCCAAGATAGGACAGCCAGGGGTTCACCCCTCCACTTT	CASSQDRTARGSPLHF
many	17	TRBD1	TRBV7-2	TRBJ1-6	TGTGCCAGCAGCTTCCAATCGTCAGGCAGGGGGAATTCACCCCTCCACTTT	CASSFQSSGRGNSPLHF
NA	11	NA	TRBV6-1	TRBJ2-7	TGTGCCAGCAGTGATTATCCCGAGCAGTACTTC	CASSDYPEQYF
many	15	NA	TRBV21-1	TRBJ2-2	TGTGCCAGCAGCCCAATTAGTGGAGGCGACGGGGAGCTGTTTTTT	CASSPISGGDGELFF
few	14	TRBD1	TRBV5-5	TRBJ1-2	TGTGCCAGCAGCTTACGGGACAGGGACTATGGCTACACCTTC	CASSLRDRDYGYTF
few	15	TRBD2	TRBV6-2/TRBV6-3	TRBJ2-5	TGTGCCAGCAGCTCCGCGGGAGGGGGCGCGGAGACCCAGTACTTC	CASSSAGGGAETQYF
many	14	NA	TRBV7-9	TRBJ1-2	TGTGCCAGCAGCCCCACAGGGTACGACTATGGCTACACCTTC	CASSPTGYDYGYTF
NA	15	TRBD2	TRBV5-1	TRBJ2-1	TGCGCCAGCAGCCTACTAGCGGGAGAGAACAATGAGCAGTTCTTC	CASSLLAGENNEQFF
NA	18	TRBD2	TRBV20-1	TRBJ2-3	TGCAGTGCTAGTCCTCCTAGCGGGAGGGGATCTAGCACAGATACGCAGTATTTT	CSASPPSGRGSSTDTQYF
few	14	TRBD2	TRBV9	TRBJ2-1	TGTGCCAGCAGCGTAGCGGCGGGAGAAGGTGAGCAGTTCTTC	CASSVAAGEGEQFF
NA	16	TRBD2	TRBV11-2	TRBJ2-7	TGTGCCAGCAGCTTAGATTTGCCTAGCGGTACTTTCGAGCAGTACTTC	CASSLDLPSGTFEQYF
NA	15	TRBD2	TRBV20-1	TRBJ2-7	TGCAGTTCTCTTTCTAGCGGGAGGCCCTTCTACGAGCAGTACTTC	CSSLSSGRPFYEQYF
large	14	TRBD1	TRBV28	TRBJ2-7	TGTGCCAGCAGCTGGACAGGGAGGATCGACGAGCAGTACTTC	CASSWTGRIDEQYF
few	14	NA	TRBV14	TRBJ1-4	TGTGCCAGCAAGCTAGCAGGGCTTGGCGAAAAACTGTTTTTT	CASKLAGLGEKLFF
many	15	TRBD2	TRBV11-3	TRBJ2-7	TGTGCCAGCAGCTTAGACGGACTAGCGGGGAGGGAGCAGTACTTC	CASSLDGLAGREQYF
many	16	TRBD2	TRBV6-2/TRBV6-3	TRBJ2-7	TGTGCCAGCAGACCAGTGGCGTCTAGCGGGTCGTACGAGCAGTACTTC	CASRPVASSGSYEQYF
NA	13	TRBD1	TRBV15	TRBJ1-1	TGTGCCACCAGCGGTCGGGACAGGACAGAAGCTTTCTTT	CATSGRDRTEAFF
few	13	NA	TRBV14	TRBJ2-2	TGTGCCAGCAGCCAAGTCAGGGCCGGGGAGCTGTTTTTT	CASSQVRAGELFF
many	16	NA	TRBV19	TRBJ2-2	TGTGCCAGTAGTATACCCCGCCCGAGAGACACCGGGGAGCTGTTTTTT	CASSIPRPRDTGELFF
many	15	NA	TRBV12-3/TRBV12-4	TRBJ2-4	TGTGCCAGCAGTTTTGAGGGGGGCCCCCAAAACATTCAGTACTTC	CASSFEGGPQNIQYF
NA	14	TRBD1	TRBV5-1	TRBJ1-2	TGCGCCAGCAGCTTGGGTGACAGGGCCTTTGGCTACACCTTC	CASSLGDRAFGYTF
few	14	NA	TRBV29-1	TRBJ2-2	TGCAGCGTTGCCGTGCAGGGTGGTACCGGGGAGCTGTTTTTT	CSVAVQGGTGELFF
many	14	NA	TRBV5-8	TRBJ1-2	TGTGCCAGCAGCACTCAGACAGGCGGGTATGGCTACACCTTC	CASSTQTGGYGYTF
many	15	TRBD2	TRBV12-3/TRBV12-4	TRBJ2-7	TGTGCCAGCAGTCCCCATGTAGCGGGGCTGAACGAGCAGTACTTC	CASSPHVAGLNEQYF
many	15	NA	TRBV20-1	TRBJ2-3	TGCAGTGCCCCTGGGACTGGCGCTAGCACAGATACGCAGTATTTT	CSAPGTGASTDTQYF
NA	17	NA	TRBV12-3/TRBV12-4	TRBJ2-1	TGTGCCAGCAGTCGCGGAATAGGGGTCAGGGGCTTTGCGGAGCAGTTCTTC	CASSRGIGVRGFAEQFF
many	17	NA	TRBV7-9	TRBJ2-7	TGTGCCAGCAGCTTAGCGCTACGGGGGTCCCACTCCTACGAGCAGTACTTC	CASSLALRGSHSYEQYF
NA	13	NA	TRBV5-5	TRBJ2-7	TGTGCCAGCAGCCAGGACATTTCCTACGAGCAGTACTTC	CASSQDISYEQYF
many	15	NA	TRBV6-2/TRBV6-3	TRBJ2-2	TGTGCCAGCAGTCTCGGTTGGTTCAACACCGGGGAGCTGTTTTTT	CASSLGWFNTGELFF
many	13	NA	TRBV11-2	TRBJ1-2	TGTGCCAGCAGCTTACGAACTAACTATGGCTACACCTTC	CASSLRTNYGYTF
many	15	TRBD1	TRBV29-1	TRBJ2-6	TGCAGCGTGACCGGACAGGGCTCTGGGGCCAACGTCCTGACTTTC	CSVTGQGSGANVLTF
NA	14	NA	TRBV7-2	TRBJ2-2	TGTGCCAGCAGCCAAACAGCAAACACCGGGGAGCTGTTTTTT	CASSQTANTGELFF
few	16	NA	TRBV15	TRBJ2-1	TGTGCCACCAGCCGATTGCCGGGGTGGGCTAACAATGAGCAGTTCTTC	CATSRLPGWANNEQFF
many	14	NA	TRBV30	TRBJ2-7	TGTGCCTGGGGACACCGGGACCGACCCTACGAGCAGTACTTC	CAWGHRDRPYEQYF
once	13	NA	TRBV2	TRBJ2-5	TGTGCCAGCAGCGCGGACAGAGGAGAGACCCAGTACTTC	CASSADRGETQYF
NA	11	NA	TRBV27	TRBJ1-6	TGTGCCAGCAGAGGAGGGGCCACCCTCCACTTT	CASRGGATLHF
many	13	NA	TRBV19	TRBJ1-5	TGTGCCAGTAGTTCGAGGGGGGATCAGCCCCAGCATTTT	CASSSRGDQPQHF
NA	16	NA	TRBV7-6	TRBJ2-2	TGTGCCAGCAGCTTGGGACGAAAAGCCAACACCGGGGAGCTGTTTTTT	CASSLGRKANTGELFF
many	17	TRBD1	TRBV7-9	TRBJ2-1	TGTGCCAGCAGCAATACCAGGGGGGACAGGAACTACAATGAGCAGTTCTTC	CASSNTRGDRNYNEQFF
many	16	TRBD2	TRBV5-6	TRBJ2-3	TGTGCCAGCAGCTGGCGACCACTAGCGAGCACAGATACGCAGTATTTT	CASSWRPLASTDTQYF
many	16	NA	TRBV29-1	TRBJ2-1	TGCAGCGTTGAAGATCCGACGGGAGCCCTCTACAATGAGCAGTTCTTC	CSVEDPTGALYNEQFF
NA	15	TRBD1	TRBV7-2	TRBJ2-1	TGTGCCAGCAGCCCCGGGACAGATCTCACTAATGAGCAGTTCTTC	CASSPGTDLTNEQFF
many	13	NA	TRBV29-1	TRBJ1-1	TGCAGCGCCGGAGGCTGGCGGGACACTGAAGCTTTCTTT	CSAGGWRDTEAFF